Listed here are 32 T cell receptor beta chains from one sample, sequenced in a study of T cells after yellow fever vaccination. MiXCR was run by TCRdb on the 5' RACE reads, yielding one entry per CDR3 protein. The sample includes approximately 27,000 distinct CDR3 sequences, about 5.5% of them seen just once. Sequenced material: PBMCs, either bulk or a sorted T-cell subset (CD4+, CD8+, memory, or dextramer-sorted; not recorded which), taken 15 days after the yellow fever booster vaccination. The receptors derive from a man younger than 40 who received the YFV17D yellow fever vaccine.

This clonotype has at least ten counts. This CDR3 reads CASHTSPDTQYF. The DNA for the CDR3 is TGTGCCAGCCATACCAGCCCAGATACGCAGTATTTT. The chain employs TRBV7-2 and TRBJ2-3; D is ambiguous. The CDR3 is 12 amino acids. Germline V gene sequence: CDR1 SGHTA, CDR2 FQGNSA. The V gene lost 8 bases and the J gene lost 4 bases, with 10 bases spanning the gap.

This clonotype is labeled medium-sized. The V gene is TRBV5-6, the J gene TRBJ2-7, with TRBD1 matching 7 bases. J was trimmed by 2 bases and V by 2 bases; bases with no gene match: 4. There are 14 residues in the CDR3. Germline values: CDR1 SGHDT, CDR2 YYEEEE. CDR3 coding DNA: TGTGCCAGCAGCTTACAGGGGCCAACCTACGAGCAGTACTTC. It translates to CASSLQGPTYEQYF.

This rearrangement joins TRBV3-1 to TRBJ1-1; tentative D call: TRBD1 (5 bases). The CDR3 totals 16 residues. Per germline, CDR1 LGHDT and CDR2 YNNKEL (reference sequence). CDR3 DNA sequence: TGTACCATCAGCCCTTCCGGGGGGGGGTTGAACACTGAAGCTTTCTTT. Amino acid sequence: CTISPSGGGLNTEAFF.

This clonotype was counted at least ten times. The V and J genes are TRBV5-1 and TRBJ2-7, with 10 bases fitting TRBD1. V shed 1 base, J shed 4 bases, and the junction held 5 bases outside the gene matches. Germline CDR1 reads SGHRS; CDR2 reads YFSETQ. The CDR3 extends over 15 amino acids. The CDR3 spells CASSLLGTGEYEQYF. CDR3 sequence (DNA): TGCGCCAGCAGCTTGTTGGGGACAGGGGAGTACGAGCAGTACTTC.

This clonotype was detected many times. The chain carries TRBV27 and TRBJ2-1; D is unresolved. The CDR3 consists of 15 residues. V was pared by 6 bases and J by 0 bases, with 12 bases between. CDR1 is MNHEY, CDR2 SMNVEV, per germline (reference sequence). The CDR3 reads CASSSGFRSYNEQFF. The DNA of the CDR3 is TGTGCCAGCAGCTCCGGGTTTCGCTCCTACAATGAGCAGTTCTTC.

This clonotype was observed at least ten times. The chain has TRBV5-1 and TRBJ2-7; D gene uncertain. Germline V gene lookup returns CDR1 SGHRS and CDR2 YFSETQ. V lost 4 bases and J 4 bases, leaving 6 bases between the germline ends. This CDR3 contains 11 residues. The CDR3 coding sequence is TGCGCCAGCAGCACAAATTACGAGCAGTACTTC. Translating gives CASSTNYEQYF.

This clonotype has a count of ten or more. The rearrangement links TRBV12-3 or TRBV12-4 to TRBJ2-5, with 8 positions matching TRBD1. The CDR3 sequence is 16 residues long. V trimming: 5 bases; J trimming: 4 bases; junction bases outside the gene matches: 12. This chain's CDR3 is CASSQNTGGVGETQYF. Here the CDR3 DNA reads TGTGCCAGCAGTCAGAATACAGGGGGTGTCGGAGAGACCCAGTACTTC.

This clonotype was counted ten times or more. CDR3 bases: TGCGCCAGCAGTAGGACAGGGGGCATGGATGAGCAGTTCTTC. This translates into CASSRTGGMDEQFF. The rearrangement joins TRBV10-1 to TRBJ2-1, with 11 positions matching TRBD1. The CDR3 is 14 residues long. After removal of 5 bases from V and 8 bases from J, the junction contained 5 bases not matched to a gene. In germline, CDR1 is WNHNN, CDR2 SYGVQD (reference sequence).

This clonotype was seen at least ten times. The chain joins TRBV2 to TRBJ2-5; 9 nucleotides agree with TRBD2. CDR1 and CDR2 (germline): SNHLY, FYNNEI. V lost 2 bases to trimming and J lost 2 bases; unmatched junction nucleotides: 12. The CDR3 totals 18 residues. CDR3 in amino acids: CASSEKVIVLAGQETQYF. DNA for the CDR3: TGTGCCAGCAGTGAAAAGGTTATAGTCCTAGCGGGGCAAGAGACCCAGTACTTC.

This clonotype was picked up many times. The V and J genes are TRBV30 and TRBJ2-1; 13 bases agree with TRBD2. The germline CDR1 and CDR2 sequences are GTSNPN and SVGIG (reference sequence). V gave up 4 bases and J gave up 4 bases; unmatched junction bases: 13. The CDR3 has 18 residues. This CDR3 reads CAWTGKLAGGPRYNEQFF. CDR3 coding DNA: TGTGCCTGGACCGGAAAACTAGCGGGAGGGCCAAGGTACAATGAGCAGTTCTTC.

This clonotype was recorded many times. This chain joins TRBV20-1 and TRBJ2-5, with D hard to call. This CDR3 spans 14 amino acids. Trimming cost V 4 bases and J 5 bases, with 17 bases left between them. Germline V gene lookup returns CDR1 DFQATT and CDR2 SNEGSKA (reference sequence). CDR3 region: CSAKAPTGRETQYF. CDR3 bases: TGCAGTGCTAAAGCCCCCACCGGAAGGGAGACCCAGTACTTC.

This clonotype has ten or more counts. The rearrangement uses TRBV5-5 and TRBJ2-7; the D gene is possibly TRBD2 (5 bases). The CDR3 is made up of 15 amino acids. The germline V gene has CDR1 SGHKS and CDR2 YYEKEE (reference sequence). Trimming took off 2 bases at V and 1 base at J, with 13 bases between the two ends. As DNA, the CDR3 is TGTGCCAGCAGCTTCTCAGTTACTAGGTCCTACGAGCAGTACTTC. Translation gives CASSFSVTRSYEQYF. Drawing the rest from reference TRBV5-5 and TRBJ2-7, the complete variable domain is DAGVTQSPTHLIKTRGQQVTLRCSPISGHKSVSWYQQVLGQGPQFIFQYYEKEERGRGNFPDRFSARQFPNYSSELNVNALLLGDSALYLCASSFSVTRSYEQYFGPGTRLTVT.

About this clonotype itself: This may be a read error, as it is one base from a much larger clone. This chain joins TRBV7-2 and TRBJ2-1; maybe TRBD2 (6 bases). The CDR3 loop spans 13 amino acids. Germline CDR1 SGHTA, CDR2 FQGNSA. The CDR3 reads CASWGDSCNEQFF. The DNA of the CDR3 is TGTGCCAGCTGGGGGGACTCCTGCAATGAGCAGTTCTTC.

This clonotype was found many times. The V call is TRBV18, the J call TRBJ1-4; D possibly corresponds to TRBD1 (5 bases). The CDR3 extends over 15 amino acids. V lost 3 bases and J 8 bases, leaving 16 bases between the germline ends. Germline V gene lookup returns CDR1 KGHSH and CDR2 LQKENI. In DNA, the CDR3 is TGTGCCAGCTCACCCTCAGGGACTTTGGGCGAAAAACTGTTTTTT. Its translation: CASSPSGTLGEKLFF.

This clonotype was seen ten or more times. V is TRBV6-2 or TRBV6-3 and J is TRBJ2-7; 14 bases align to TRBD2. Trimming cost V 11 bases and J 5 bases; bases outside gene matches: 5. Germline V gene sequence: CDR1 MNHEY, CDR2 SVGEGT. The CDR3 consists of 13 residues. The CDR3: CACGTSGSDEQYF. CDR3 DNA: TGTGCCTGCGGGACTAGCGGGAGTGACGAGCAGTACTTC.

This clonotype was counted many times. The rearrangement joins TRBV27 to TRBJ1-2; weak D call: TRBD1 (6 bases). The V and J ends lost 6 bases and 4 bases respectively, with 15 bases between them. Germline CDR1 MNHEY, CDR2 SMNVEV (reference sequence). The length of the CDR3 is 14 residues. DNA of the CDR3: TGTGCCAGCAGCCCGGGGGCCGGGGGCTATGGCTACACCTTC. It specifies CASSPGAGGYGYTF.

At least ten counts were recorded for this clonotype. The genes are TRBV5-1 and TRBJ2-2, with a weak D call TRBD1 (6 bases). The germline V gene has CDR1 SGHRS and CDR2 YFSETQ. V shed 3 bases and J shed 4 bases, with 13 bases lying between them. The CDR3 runs to 15 residues. CDR3 DNA sequence: TGCGCCAGCAGCTCAGACCGAGGGGGCACCGGGGAGCTGTTTTTT. Protein sequence: CASSSDRGGTGELFF.

Relative to its sample, this clonotype is medium-sized. This chain uses TRBV5-6 with TRBJ1-5; the D is unclear. V lost 2 bases, J lost 6 bases, and 12 bases lay in between. This CDR3 region has 14 residues. Germline CDR1 reads SGHDT; CDR2 reads YYEEEE. The DNA for the CDR3 is TGTGCCAGCAGCTTTTTTGGGGAGGTTCAGCCCCAGCATTTT. Amino acid sequence: CASSFFGEVQPQHF.

This clonotype was detected many times. V gene TRBV11-2 combines with J gene TRBJ1-4; 8 bases match TRBD1. V shed 0 bases and J 5 bases; nucleotides not matched to a gene: 11. The germline gives CDR1 SGHAT, CDR2 FQNNGV. CDR3 length: 18 amino acids. CDR3 sequence (DNA): TGTGCCAGCAGCTTAGACCGCCGAACCGGGACAGGAAATGAAAAACTGTTTTTT. Protein sequence: CASSLDRRTGTGNEKLFF. Supplemented by reference TRBV11-2 and TRBJ1-4, the full variable domain reads EAGVAQSPRYKIIEKRQSVAFWCNPISGHATLYWYQQILGQGPKLLIQFQNNGVVDDSQLPKDRFSAERLKGVDSTLKIQPAKLEDSAVYLCASSLDRRTGTGNEKLFFGSGTQLSVL.

There are many counts of this clonotype. The chain has TRBV18 and TRBJ2-5, with D possibly TRBD1 on 6 matching bases. This CDR3 has 15 residues. Per the germline V gene, CDR1 is KGHSH and CDR2 is LQKENI. Trimming removed 3 bases from V and 3 bases from J, with 14 bases in between. The CDR3 here is CASSPTNRVKETQYF. The CDR3 DNA reads TGTGCCAGCTCACCGACGAACAGGGTAAAAGAGACCCAGTACTTC.

This clonotype was detected ten times or more. The chain couples TRBV27 to TRBJ2-7; 7 bases align to TRBD1. This CDR3 region has 14 residues. V was pared by 5 bases and J by 3 bases, with 7 bases of the junction left unmatched. Germline CDR1 reads MNHEY; CDR2 reads SMNVEV (reference sequence). The CDR3 region is CASSPTGQHYEQYF. The CDR3 nucleotides are TGTGCCAGCAGTCCGACGGGACAGCACTACGAGCAGTACTTC.

This clonotype has a count of ten or more. The chain joins TRBV7-2 to TRBJ2-1; 8 bases are shared with TRBD1. The CDR3 is made up of 13 amino acids. The ends lost 2 bases at V and 13 bases at J; junction bases unmatched: 7. The germline CDR1 and CDR2 sequences are SGHTA and FQGNSA. The CDR3 DNA follows: TGTGCCAGCAGCTTACGGCCAGGGGGCAAACAGTTCTTC. Amino acids: CASSLRPGGKQFF.

This clonotype was detected ten times or more. This rearrangement joins TRBV7-2 to TRBJ2-3, with 9 bases that match TRBD1. V was clipped by 1 base and J by 4 bases; unmatched bases: 6. The CDR3 consists of 16 residues. Germline V gene data show CDR1 as SGHTA and CDR2 as FQGNSA. CDR3 sequence (DNA): TGTGCCAGCAGCTTAGGGGACAGGGCCATGGCAGATACGCAGTATTTT. This gives the protein CASSLGDRAMADTQYF.

This clonotype was observed many times. The V call is TRBV7-8, the J call TRBJ2-7; D perhaps matches TRBD2 (5 bases). From germline, CDR1 is SGHVS and CDR2 FQNEAQ. Trimming cost V 4 bases and J 0 bases, with 10 bases left between them. The CDR3 contains 14 residues. CDR3 amino acids: CASSSQRGSYEQYF. CDR3 bases: TGTGCCAGCAGCTCCCAACGGGGCTCCTACGAGCAGTACTTC.

This clonotype was counted ten times or more. The gene calls are TRBV20-1 and TRBJ1-6; 9 nucleotides match TRBD1. CDR3 size: 12 residues. In germline, CDR1 is DFQATT, CDR2 SNEGSKA (reference sequence). Here the CDR3 reads CIAGTGNSPLHF. The CDR3 nucleotides are TGCATAGCCGGGACAGGGAATTCACCCCTCCACTTT.

This clonotype was detected ten times or more. A junction end diverges from the germline sequence, so it may reflect a read error. CDR3 coding DNA: TGCAGTGCAAGAGCTAGCGGGAGGGACAAAAACATTCAGTACTTC. Amino acids: CSARASGRDKNIQYF. V and J are TRBV20-1 and TRBJ2-4; 12 nucleotides agree with TRBD2. The CDR3 totals 15 residues. Germline CDR1 and CDR2: DFQATT and SNEGSKA (reference sequence).

This clonotype has a count of ten or more. The chain links TRBV20-1 to TRBJ2-5, with a possible D match to TRBD2 (5 bases). Germline V gene lookup returns CDR1 DFQATT and CDR2 SNEGSKA (reference sequence). The CDR3 runs to 14 residues. V lost 5 bases and J lost 2, with 15 bases in between. CDR3 in amino acids: CSAHPAGEQETQYF. CDR3 nucleotide sequence: TGCAGTGCTCACCCCGCCGGGGAACAAGAGACCCAGTACTTC.

This clonotype has at least ten counts. The chain combines TRBV6-6 with TRBJ2-7; unclear D gene. Germline CDR1 is MNHNY and CDR2 is SVGAGI (reference sequence). The CDR3 sequence is 13 residues long. Deletions cut 3 bases from V and 4 bases from J, with 10 bases between. CDR3 in amino acids: CASSYEEVYEQYF. The CDR3 region has the DNA TGTGCCAGCAGTTATGAGGAAGTTTACGAGCAGTACTTC.

This clonotype has a count of ten or more. The chain has TRBV15 and TRBJ2-1; D call uncertain. Germline V gives CDR1 LNHNV, CDR2 YYDKDF (reference sequence). This CDR3 region has 15 residues. The V gene lost 4 bases and the J gene lost 5 bases, with 15 bases spanning the gap. CDR3 DNA: TGTGCCACCAGCACCTACCATAGACACAACAATGAGCAGTTCTTC. This encodes CATSTYHRHNNEQFF.

In this sample, this clonotype is medium-sized (0.01 to 0.1%). This chain uses TRBV6-5 with TRBJ2-4; D is undetermined. Trimming shortened V by 6 bases and J by 7 bases, and 10 bases separated the two germline ends. Germline lookup yields CDR1 MNHEY and CDR2 SVGAGI. The CDR3 runs 12 residues. As DNA, the CDR3 is TGTGCCAGCAGCCCCTCCGGGAACATTCAGTACTTC. Encoded protein: CASSPSGNIQYF.

This clonotype was counted at least ten times. The rearrangement links TRBV20-1 to TRBJ2-1; D may correspond to TRBD1 or TRBD2 (5 bases each). Germline V lookup: CDR1 DFQATT, CDR2 SNEGSKA (reference sequence). The CDR3 totals 11 residues. V was trimmed by 1 base and J by 14 bases, leaving 12 bases between them. In DNA, the CDR3 is TGCAGTGCTAGAGGTTCGAGGGGAGAGTTCTTC. Translating gives CSARGSRGEFF.

This clonotype was picked up many times. The chain uses TRBV7-6 and TRBJ2-5, with D possibly called TRBD1 or TRBD2 (5 bases each). The germline V gene encodes CDR1 SGHVS and CDR2 FNYEAQ. The CDR3 spans 16 residues. V lost 5 bases to trimming and J lost 2 bases, with 18 bases between them. CDR3 in amino acids: CASSPAPGPPQETQYF. The CDR3 nucleotides read TGTGCCAGCAGCCCTGCCCCGGGACCGCCTCAAGAGACCCAGTACTTC.